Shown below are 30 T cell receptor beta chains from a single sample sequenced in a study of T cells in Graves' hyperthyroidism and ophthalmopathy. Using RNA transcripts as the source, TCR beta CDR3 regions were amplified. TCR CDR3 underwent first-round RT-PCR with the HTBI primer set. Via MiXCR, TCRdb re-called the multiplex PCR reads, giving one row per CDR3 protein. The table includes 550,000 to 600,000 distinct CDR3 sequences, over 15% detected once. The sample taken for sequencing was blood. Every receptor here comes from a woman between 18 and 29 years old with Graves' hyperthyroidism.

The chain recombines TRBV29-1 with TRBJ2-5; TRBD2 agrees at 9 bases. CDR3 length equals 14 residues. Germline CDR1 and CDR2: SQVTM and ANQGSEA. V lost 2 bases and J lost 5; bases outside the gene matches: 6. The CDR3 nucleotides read TGCAGCGTTGAACTCGCGGGAGGGCCGGAGACCCAGTACTTC. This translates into CSVELAGGPETQYF.

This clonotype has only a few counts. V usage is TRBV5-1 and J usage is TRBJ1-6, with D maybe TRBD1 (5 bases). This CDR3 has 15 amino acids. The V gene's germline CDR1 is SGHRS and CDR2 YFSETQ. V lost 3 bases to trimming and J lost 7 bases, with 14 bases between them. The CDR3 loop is CASSWSAGLNSPLHF. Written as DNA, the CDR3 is TGCGCCAGCAGCTGGTCCGCAGGGCTGAATTCACCCCTCCACTTT.

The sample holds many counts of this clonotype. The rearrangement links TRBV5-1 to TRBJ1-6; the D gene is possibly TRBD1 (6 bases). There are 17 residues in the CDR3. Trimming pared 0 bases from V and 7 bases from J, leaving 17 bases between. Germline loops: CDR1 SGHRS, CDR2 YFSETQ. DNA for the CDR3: TGCGCCAGCAGCTTGGTTTCGGGGGCGGTGGCGAATTCACCCCTCCACTTT. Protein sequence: CASSLVSGAVANSPLHF. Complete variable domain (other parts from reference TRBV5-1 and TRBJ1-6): KAGVTQTPRYLIKTRGQQVTLSCSPISGHRSVSWYQQTPGQGLQFLFEYFSETQRNKGNFPGRFSGRQFSNSRSEMNVSTLELGDSALYLCASSLVSGAVANSPLHFGNGTRLTVT.

The CDR3 DNA is TGCGCCAGCAGTGAGACAACCGAGGGGGAGCAGTACTTC. Protein sequence: CASSETTEGEQYF. This chain joins TRBV10-2 and TRBJ2-7; tentatively, D is TRBD1 or TRBD2 (5 bases each). Germline V gives CDR1 WSHSY, CDR2 SAAADI. The germline V and J ends were trimmed by 2 bases and 7 bases, with 12 bases remaining between them. The CDR3 has 13 amino acids.

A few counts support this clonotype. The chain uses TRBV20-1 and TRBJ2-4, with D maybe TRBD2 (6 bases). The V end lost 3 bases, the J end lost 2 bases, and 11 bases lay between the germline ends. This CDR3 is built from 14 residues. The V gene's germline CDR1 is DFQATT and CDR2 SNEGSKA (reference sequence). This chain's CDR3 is CSAREGLTKNIQYF. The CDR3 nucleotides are TGCAGTGCTAGGGAGGGATTGACCAAAAACATTCAGTACTTC.

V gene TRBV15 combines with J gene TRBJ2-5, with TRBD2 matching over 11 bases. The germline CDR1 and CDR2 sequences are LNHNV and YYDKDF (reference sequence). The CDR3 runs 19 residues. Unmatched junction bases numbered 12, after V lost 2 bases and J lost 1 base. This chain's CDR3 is CATSRSGTSGVKLQETQYF. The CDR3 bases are TGTGCCACCAGCAGATCCGGGACTAGCGGTGTTAAACTCCAAGAGACCCAGTACTTC.

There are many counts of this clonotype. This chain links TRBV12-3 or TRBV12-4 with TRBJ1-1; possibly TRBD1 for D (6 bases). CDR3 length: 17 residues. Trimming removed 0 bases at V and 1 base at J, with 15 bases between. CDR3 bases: TGTGCCAGCAGTTTAGCGGAGGTCGGGGGGCGGAACACTGAAGCTTTCTTT. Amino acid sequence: CASSLAEVGGRNTEAFF.

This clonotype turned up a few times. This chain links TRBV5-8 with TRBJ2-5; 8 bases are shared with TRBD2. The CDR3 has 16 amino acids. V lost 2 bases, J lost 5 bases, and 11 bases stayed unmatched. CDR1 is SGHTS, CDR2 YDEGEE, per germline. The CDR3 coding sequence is TGTGCCAGCAGCTTACTCGGGGGACTAGTATCGGAGACCCAGTACTTC. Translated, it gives CASSLLGGLVSETQYF. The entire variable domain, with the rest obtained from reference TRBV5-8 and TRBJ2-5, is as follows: EAGVTQSPTHLIKTRGQQATLRCSPISGHTSVYWYQQALGLGLQFLLWYDEGEERNRGNFPPRFSGRQFPNYSSELNVNALELEDSALYLCASSLLGGLVSETQYFGPGTRLLVL.

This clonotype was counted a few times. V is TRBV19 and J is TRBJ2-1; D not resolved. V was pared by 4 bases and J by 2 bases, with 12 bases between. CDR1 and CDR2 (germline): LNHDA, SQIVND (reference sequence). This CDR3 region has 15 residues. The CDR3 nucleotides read TGTGCCAGTAGTAATAGGGCAGGAGCCTACAATGAGCAGTTCTTC. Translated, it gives CASSNRAGAYNEQFF.

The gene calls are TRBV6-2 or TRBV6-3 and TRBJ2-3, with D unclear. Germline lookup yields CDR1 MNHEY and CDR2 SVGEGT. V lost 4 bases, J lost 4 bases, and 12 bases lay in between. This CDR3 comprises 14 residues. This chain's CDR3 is CASSLVGKADTQYF. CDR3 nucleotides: TGTGCCAGCAGTTTAGTGGGCAAGGCAGATACGCAGTATTTT.

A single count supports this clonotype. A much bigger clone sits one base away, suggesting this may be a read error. The CDR3 coding sequence is TGCGCCGGCAGCCCAGAACGGGGCTTTTATGGCTACACCTTC. This gives the protein CAGSPERGFYGYTF. The chain uses TRBV5-1 and TRBJ1-2; TRBD1 might be the D (5 bases). Germline V CDR1 and CDR2: SGHRS, YFSETQ. The CDR3 totals 14 residues.

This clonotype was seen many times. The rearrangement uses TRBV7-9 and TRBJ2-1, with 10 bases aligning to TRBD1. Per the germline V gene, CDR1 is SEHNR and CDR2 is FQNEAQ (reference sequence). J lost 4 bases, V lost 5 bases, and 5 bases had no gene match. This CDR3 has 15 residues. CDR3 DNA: TGTGCCAGCAGCGACAGGGGGCCTAAATACAATGAGCAGTTCTTC. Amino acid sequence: CASSDRGPKYNEQFF.

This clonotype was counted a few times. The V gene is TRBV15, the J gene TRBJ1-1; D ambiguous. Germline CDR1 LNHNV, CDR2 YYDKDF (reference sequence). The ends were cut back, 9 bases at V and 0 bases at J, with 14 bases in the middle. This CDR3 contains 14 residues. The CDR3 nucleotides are TGTGCCACGGGGAATGTTAGGGTGAACACTGAAGCTTTCTTT. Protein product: CATGNVRVNTEAFF.

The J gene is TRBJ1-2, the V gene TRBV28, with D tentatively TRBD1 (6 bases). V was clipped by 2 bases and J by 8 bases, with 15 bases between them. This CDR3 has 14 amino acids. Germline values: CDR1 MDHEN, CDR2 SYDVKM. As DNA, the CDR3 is TGTGCCAGCAGTTTAAAAACAGGGATTTTCGGCTACACCTTC. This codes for CASSLKTGIFGYTF.

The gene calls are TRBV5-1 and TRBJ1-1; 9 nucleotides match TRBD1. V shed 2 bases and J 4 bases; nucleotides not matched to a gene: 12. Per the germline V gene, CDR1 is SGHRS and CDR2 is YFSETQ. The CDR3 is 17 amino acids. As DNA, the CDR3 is TGCGCCAGCAGCTTAACTCCAAGAGGGACAGGGAGCACTGAAGCTTTCTTT. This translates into CASSLTPRGTGSTEAFF.

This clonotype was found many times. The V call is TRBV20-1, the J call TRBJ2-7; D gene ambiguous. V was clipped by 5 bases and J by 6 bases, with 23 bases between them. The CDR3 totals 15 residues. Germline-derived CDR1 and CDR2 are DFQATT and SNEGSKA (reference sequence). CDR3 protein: CSAGPRSSSVPEQYF. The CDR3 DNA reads TGCAGTGCTGGCCCTCGGAGTAGTTCGGTCCCCGAGCAGTACTTC.

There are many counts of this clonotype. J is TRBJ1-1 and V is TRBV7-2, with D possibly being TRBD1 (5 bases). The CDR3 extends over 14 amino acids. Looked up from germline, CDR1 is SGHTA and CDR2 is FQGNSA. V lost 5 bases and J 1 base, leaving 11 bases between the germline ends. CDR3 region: CASSPTAPNTEAFF. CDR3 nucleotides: TGTGCCAGCAGCCCGACAGCACCGAACACTGAAGCTTTCTTT. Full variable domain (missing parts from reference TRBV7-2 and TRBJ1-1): GAGVSQSPSNKVTEKGKDVELRCDPISGHTALYWYRQSLGQGLEFLIYFQGNSAPDKSGLPSDRFSAERTGGSVSTLTIQRTQQEDSAVYLCASSPTAPNTEAFFGQGTRLTVV.

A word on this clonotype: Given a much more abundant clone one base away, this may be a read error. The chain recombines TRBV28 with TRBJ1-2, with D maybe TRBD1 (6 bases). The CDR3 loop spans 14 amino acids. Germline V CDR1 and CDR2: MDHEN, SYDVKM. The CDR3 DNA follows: TGTGTCAGCAGTTTAGGCGACAGGACGTATGGCTACACCTTC. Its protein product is CVSSLGDRTYGYTF.

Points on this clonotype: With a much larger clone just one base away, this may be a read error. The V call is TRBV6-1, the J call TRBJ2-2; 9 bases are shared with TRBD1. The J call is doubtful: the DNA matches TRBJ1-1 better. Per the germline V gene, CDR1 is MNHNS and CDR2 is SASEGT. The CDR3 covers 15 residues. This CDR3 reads CASKQQGAANTGAFF. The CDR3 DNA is TGTGCCAGCAAACAACAGGGGGCCGCGAACACTGGAGCTTTCTTT.

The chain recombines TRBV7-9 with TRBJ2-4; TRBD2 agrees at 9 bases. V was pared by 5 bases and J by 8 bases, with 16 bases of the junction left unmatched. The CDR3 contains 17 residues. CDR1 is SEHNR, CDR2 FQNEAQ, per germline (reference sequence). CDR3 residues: CASSPRVAGVVWDIQYF. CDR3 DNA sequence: TGTGCCAGCAGCCCCCGGGTAGCGGGAGTGGTTTGGGACATTCAGTACTTC. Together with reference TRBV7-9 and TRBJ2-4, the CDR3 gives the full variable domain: DTGVSQNPRHKITKRGQNVTFRCDPISEHNRLYWYRQTLGQGPEFLTYFQNEAQLEKSRLLSDRFSAERPKGSFSTLEIQRTEQGDSAMYLCASSPRVAGVVWDIQYFGAGTRLSVL.

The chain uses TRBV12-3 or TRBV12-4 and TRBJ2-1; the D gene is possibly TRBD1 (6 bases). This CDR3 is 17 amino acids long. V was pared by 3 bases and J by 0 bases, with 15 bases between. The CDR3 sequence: CASSFTPGASSYNEQFF. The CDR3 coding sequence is TGTGCCAGCAGTTTCACACCAGGGGCGAGCTCCTACAATGAGCAGTTCTTC.

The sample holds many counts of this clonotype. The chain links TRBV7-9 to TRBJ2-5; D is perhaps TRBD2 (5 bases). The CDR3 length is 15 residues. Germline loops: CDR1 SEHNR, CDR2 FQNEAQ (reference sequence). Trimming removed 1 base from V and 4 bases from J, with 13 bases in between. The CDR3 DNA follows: TGTGCCAGCAGCTTAGTAGCCCCGGAGGTAGAGACCCAGTACTTC. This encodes CASSLVAPEVETQYF.

CDR3 coding DNA: TGTGCCAGCAGCTTATTTCCAAACGGGGAGCTGTTTTTT. Protein product: CASSLFPNGELFF. The chain couples TRBV7-9 to TRBJ2-2; D unresolved. Germline loops: CDR1 SEHNR, CDR2 FQNEAQ (reference sequence). CDR3 length equals 13 residues. V gave up 2 bases and J gave up 7 bases, with 8 bases separating them.

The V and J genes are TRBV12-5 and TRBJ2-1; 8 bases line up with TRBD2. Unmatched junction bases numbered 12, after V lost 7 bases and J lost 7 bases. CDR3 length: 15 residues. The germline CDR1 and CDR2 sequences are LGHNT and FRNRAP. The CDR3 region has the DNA TGTGCTAGTGTTCAGGGAGTAGCGGGGTCAAATGAGCAGTTCTTC. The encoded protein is CASVQGVAGSNEQFF.

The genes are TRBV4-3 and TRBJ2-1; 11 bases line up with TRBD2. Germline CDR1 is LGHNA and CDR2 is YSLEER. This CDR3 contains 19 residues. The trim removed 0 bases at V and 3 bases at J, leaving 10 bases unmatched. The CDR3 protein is CASSQEGSGGANFYNEQFF. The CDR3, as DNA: TGCGCCAGCAGCCAAGAGGGTAGCGGGGGGGCGAATTTCTACAATGAGCAGTTCTTC.

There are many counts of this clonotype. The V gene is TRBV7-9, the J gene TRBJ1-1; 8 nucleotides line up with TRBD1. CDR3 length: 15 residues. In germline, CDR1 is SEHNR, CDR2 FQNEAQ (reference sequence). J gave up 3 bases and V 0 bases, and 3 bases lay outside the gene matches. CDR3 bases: TGTGCCAGCAGCTTAGCGGACAGGGCTGACACTGAAGCTTTCTTT. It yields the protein CASSLADRADTEAFF.

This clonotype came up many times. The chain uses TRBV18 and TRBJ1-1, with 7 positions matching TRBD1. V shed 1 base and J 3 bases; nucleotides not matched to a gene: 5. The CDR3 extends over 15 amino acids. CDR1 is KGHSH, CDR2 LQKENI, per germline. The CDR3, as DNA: TGTGCCAGCTCACCACTACGAGGGGGCCACACTGAAGCTTTCTTT. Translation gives CASSPLRGGHTEAFF.

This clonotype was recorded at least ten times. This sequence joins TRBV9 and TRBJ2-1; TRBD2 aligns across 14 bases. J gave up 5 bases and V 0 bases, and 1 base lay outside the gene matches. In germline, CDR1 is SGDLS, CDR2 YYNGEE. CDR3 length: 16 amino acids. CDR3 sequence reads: CASSVGGLAGDNEQFF. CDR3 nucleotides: TGTGCCAGCAGCGTAGGGGGACTAGCGGGGGACAATGAGCAGTTCTTC.

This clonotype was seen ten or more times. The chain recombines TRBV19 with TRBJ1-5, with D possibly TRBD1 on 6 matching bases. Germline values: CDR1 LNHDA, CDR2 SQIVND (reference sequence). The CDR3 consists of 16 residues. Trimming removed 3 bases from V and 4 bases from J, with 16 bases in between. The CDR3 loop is CASSILLGGPNQPQHF. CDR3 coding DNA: TGTGCCAGTAGTATCTTACTGGGGGGCCCGAATCAGCCCCAGCATTTT.

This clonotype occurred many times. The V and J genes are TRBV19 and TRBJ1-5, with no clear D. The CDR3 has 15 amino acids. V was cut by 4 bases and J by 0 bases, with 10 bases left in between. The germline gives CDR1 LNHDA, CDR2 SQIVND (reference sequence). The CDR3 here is CASSTALNSNQPQHF. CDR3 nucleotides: TGTGCCAGTAGTACGGCGCTCAATAGCAATCAGCCCCAGCATTTT.